The rows below give T cell receptor beta chains drawn from one sample of a study of T cells in localized non-small cell lung cancer. Sequencing used immunoSEQ multiplex PCR; TCRdb keeps in-frame clones, though not all of them. This table holds 90,000 to 95,000 clones, roughly 93% found once. The source was PBMCs, collected before any cancer treatment. These receptors were obtained from a woman aged 35 to 70 with stage II squamous cell lung carcinoma. Each CDR3 is given with its conserved first and last residue. The order of the fields is D gene, clone size, V gene, J gene, CDR3 DNA, CDR3 protein. D genes are given only for firm matches. Not every row has a clone size; where given, it reads once, few, many or a size class.

d_gene: -
abundance: -
v_gene: TRBV10-3
j_gene: TRBJ1-1
CDR3nt: TGTGCCATCAGCGCGACGGAGAACACTGAAGCTTTCTTT
CDR3aa: CAISATENTEAFF

d_gene: -
abundance: -
v_gene: TRBV19
j_gene: TRBJ2-1
CDR3nt: TGTGCCAGTATACAGCGGGTTGTGTATGAGCAGTTCTTC
CDR3aa: CASIQRVVYEQFF

d_gene: -
abundance: -
v_gene: TRBV5-1
j_gene: TRBJ1-2
CDR3nt: TGCGCCAGCAGCCCGACCGGACCTTTGGGTGGCTACACCTTC
CDR3aa: CASSPTGPLGGYTF

d_gene: -
abundance: -
v_gene: TRBV2
j_gene: TRBJ2-1
CDR3nt: TGTGCCAGCAGTGTCGTTAGCAATAGGAATGAGCAGTTCTTC
CDR3aa: CASSVVSNRNEQFF

d_gene: -
abundance: -
v_gene: TRBV18
j_gene: TRBJ2-7
CDR3nt: TGTGCCAGCTCACCTCGGGGCACCGACGAGCAGTACTTC
CDR3aa: CASSPRGTDEQYF

d_gene: -
abundance: -
v_gene: TRBV28
j_gene: TRBJ1-2
CDR3nt: TGTGCCAGCAGCGACAGTCACTATGGCTACACCTTC
CDR3aa: CASSDSHYGYTF

d_gene: TRBD1
abundance: -
v_gene: TRBV29-1
j_gene: TRBJ2-7
CDR3nt: TGCAGCGGGGGAAACCGACAGGGGGCTAACGAGCAGTACTTC
CDR3aa: CSGGNRQGANEQYF

d_gene: -
abundance: -
v_gene: TRBV6-1
j_gene: TRBJ1-2
CDR3nt: TGTGCCAGCACCACCCTCCTAGGGGAACTCTATGGCTACACCTTC
CDR3aa: CASTTLLGELYGYTF

d_gene: TRBD1
abundance: -
v_gene: TRBV15
j_gene: TRBJ2-3
CDR3nt: TGTGCCACCGGGGACAGCTACCAACATACGCAGTATTTT
CDR3aa: CATGDSYQHTQYF

d_gene: -
abundance: -
v_gene: TRBV14
j_gene: TRBJ2-5
CDR3nt: TGTGCCAGCAGCCCAGCAAGGAGGACATCAACAGAGACCCAGTACTTC
CDR3aa: CASSPARRTSTETQYF

d_gene: -
abundance: -
v_gene: TRBV29-1
j_gene: TRBJ1-2
CDR3nt: TGCAGCGTTGCGGGGGCCAACTACACCTTC
CDR3aa: CSVAGANYTF

d_gene: TRBD1
abundance: -
v_gene: TRBV18
j_gene: TRBJ1-5
CDR3nt: TGTGCCAGCTCAGCTACAGGGGGCAATCAGCCCCAGCATTTT
CDR3aa: CASSATGGNQPQHF

d_gene: -
abundance: -
v_gene: TRBV19
j_gene: TRBJ2-2
CDR3nt: TGTGCCAGCCGGACCCCAGGGGCTTCGAACACCGGGGAGCTGTTTTTT
CDR3aa: CASRTPGASNTGELFF

d_gene: -
abundance: -
v_gene: TRBV14
j_gene: TRBJ1-1
CDR3nt: TGTGCCAGCAGCCAAGATCGGGGAACGCGAGCTTTCTTT
CDR3aa: CASSQDRGTRAFF

d_gene: -
abundance: -
v_gene: TRBV5-1
j_gene: TRBJ2-3
CDR3nt: TGCGCCAGCAGCAGAGCTTTAGCTGCAGATACGCAGTATTTT
CDR3aa: CASSRALAADTQYF

d_gene: TRBD1
abundance: -
v_gene: TRBV5-1
j_gene: TRBJ1-1
CDR3nt: TGCGCCAGCAGCTTGGCACCCTCTTCCAGGGGGGACACTGAAGCTTTCTTT
CDR3aa: CASSLAPSSRGDTEAFF

d_gene: TRBD1
abundance: -
v_gene: TRBV10-1
j_gene: TRBJ1-1
CDR3nt: TGCGCCAGCAGTGAGTCGGACAGGGTCTTTGGTGAAGCTTTCTTT
CDR3aa: CASSESDRVFGEAFF

d_gene: -
abundance: -
v_gene: TRBV6-6
j_gene: TRBJ1-1
CDR3nt: TGTGCCAGCACCCCCGTAGGGATGAACACTGAAGCTTTCTTT
CDR3aa: CASTPVGMNTEAFF

d_gene: -
abundance: -
v_gene: TRBV5-1
j_gene: TRBJ1-2
CDR3nt: TGCGCCAGCAGCGGCCACTCCGGGACGGTGTATGGCTACACCTTC
CDR3aa: CASSGHSGTVYGYTF

d_gene: -
abundance: -
v_gene: TRBV14
j_gene: TRBJ2-2
CDR3nt: TGTGCCAGCAGCCAAATAGCCGAGCCTACGAACACCGGGGAGCTGTTTTTT
CDR3aa: CASSQIAEPTNTGELFF

d_gene: -
abundance: -
v_gene: TRBV30
j_gene: TRBJ1-5
CDR3nt: TGTGCCTGGAGTGTCGGACAGAATCAGCCCCAGCATTTT
CDR3aa: CAWSVGQNQPQHF

d_gene: -
abundance: -
v_gene: TRBV19
j_gene: TRBJ1-2
CDR3nt: TGTGCCAGTACCCCCGGCGGGGGCCTGAGCTATGGCTACACCTTC
CDR3aa: CASTPGGGLSYGYTF

d_gene: -
abundance: -
v_gene: TRBV30
j_gene: TRBJ2-7
CDR3nt: TGTGCCTGGAGTGTGAGCAATAATCGGCTTGAGCAGTACTTC
CDR3aa: CAWSVSNNRLEQYF

d_gene: TRBD2
abundance: -
v_gene: TRBV7-8
j_gene: TRBJ2-5
CDR3nt: TGTGCCAGCAGCTCGGACGGACTAGCGCGCCAAGAGACCCAGTACTTC
CDR3aa: CASSSDGLARQETQYF

d_gene: TRBD1
abundance: -
v_gene: TRBV28
j_gene: TRBJ1-2
CDR3nt: TGTGCCAGCAGTTCGAGACAGGGACGCTACACCTTC
CDR3aa: CASSSRQGRYTF

d_gene: -
abundance: -
v_gene: TRBV30
j_gene: TRBJ2-5
CDR3nt: TGTGCCTGGACCTGGCGGCAACAAGAGACCCAGTACTTC
CDR3aa: CAWTWRQQETQYF

d_gene: TRBD1
abundance: once
v_gene: TRBV6-6
j_gene: TRBJ1-1
CDR3nt: TGTGCCAGCAGTTATTCCGCACAGGGGACTGAAGCTTTCTTT
CDR3aa: CASSYSAQGTEAFF

d_gene: TRBD1
abundance: -
v_gene: TRBV4-1
j_gene: TRBJ1-6
CDR3nt: TGCGCCAGCAGCCGCGGCGGGACAGGGGGTTCACCCCTCCACTTT
CDR3aa: CASSRGGTGGSPLHF

d_gene: -
abundance: -
v_gene: TRBV5-1
j_gene: TRBJ1-4
CDR3nt: TGCGCCAGCAGCTTCGGACAGACCTCTAATGAAAAACTGTTTTTT
CDR3aa: CASSFGQTSNEKLFF

d_gene: TRBD1
abundance: -
v_gene: TRBV6-6
j_gene: TRBJ1-2
CDR3nt: TGTGCCAGCAGTCTTAAAATGACAGGGTCCTATGGCTACACCTTC
CDR3aa: CASSLKMTGSYGYTF

d_gene: -
abundance: -
v_gene: TRBV5-1
j_gene: TRBJ1-6
CDR3nt: TGCGCCAGCAGCTTGGGCGCCGGGGTCTCCTATAATTCACCCCTCCACTTT
CDR3aa: CASSLGAGVSYNSPLHF

d_gene: TRBD2
abundance: -
v_gene: TRBV5-6
j_gene: TRBJ2-2
CDR3nt: TGTGCCAGCTATAGCGGGAGGAGGTTTCGTGACACCGGGGAGCTGTTTTTT
CDR3aa: CASYSGRRFRDTGELFF

d_gene: -
abundance: -
v_gene: TRBV6-5
j_gene: TRBJ1-1
CDR3nt: TGTGCCAGCAGTTACTCGACGGGTACTGCCTCTGAAGCTTTCTTT
CDR3aa: CASSYSTGTASEAFF

d_gene: -
abundance: -
v_gene: TRBV30
j_gene: TRBJ1-5
CDR3nt: TGTGCCTGGAGTGAAGGGACACATCAGCCCCAGCATTTT
CDR3aa: CAWSEGTHQPQHF

d_gene: TRBD1
abundance: once
v_gene: TRBV5-6
j_gene: TRBJ1-1
CDR3nt: TGTGCCAGCAGCCGCTACAGGGGCACTGAAGCTTTCTTT
CDR3aa: CASSRYRGTEAFF

d_gene: TRBD2
abundance: -
v_gene: TRBV5-1
j_gene: TRBJ2-5
CDR3nt: TGCGCCAGCAGCTTCGGTGGAGCGGGGGGGTTTAAAGAGACCCAGTACTTC
CDR3aa: CASSFGGAGGFKETQYF

d_gene: TRBD2
abundance: -
v_gene: TRBV29-1
j_gene: TRBJ2-3
CDR3nt: TGCAGCGTTGGAGGACTAGCGTTTGATACGCAGTATTTT
CDR3aa: CSVGGLAFDTQYF

d_gene: -
abundance: -
v_gene: TRBV28
j_gene: TRBJ1-5
CDR3nt: TGTGCCAGCCTAGAGGGAGGGCTCCGAGCAAATCAGCCCCAGCATTTT
CDR3aa: CASLEGGLRANQPQHF

d_gene: -
abundance: -
v_gene: TRBV6-1
j_gene: TRBJ1-2
CDR3nt: TGTGCCAGCAGTGAAGCGAGCAGGTCTTTCTATGGCTACACCTTC
CDR3aa: CASSEASRSFYGYTF

d_gene: -
abundance: -
v_gene: TRBV6-1
j_gene: TRBJ1-5
CDR3nt: TGTGCCAGCAGTGAAGGGAGGAGTCAGCCCCAGCATTTT
CDR3aa: CASSEGRSQPQHF

d_gene: TRBD1
abundance: -
v_gene: TRBV6-5
j_gene: TRBJ1-2
CDR3nt: TGTGCCAGCAGCAGGGGGAAGGGCTACACCTTC
CDR3aa: CASSRGKGYTF

d_gene: TRBD1
abundance: -
v_gene: TRBV6-1
j_gene: TRBJ2-7
CDR3nt: TGTGCCAGCAGGGCGGGACAGGGGGAAGGTTACGAGCAGTACTTC
CDR3aa: CASRAGQGEGYEQYF

d_gene: -
abundance: -
v_gene: TRBV28
j_gene: TRBJ1-4
CDR3nt: TGTGCCAGCAGTTTAATGGGTTCGAGTGAAAAACTGTTTTTT
CDR3aa: CASSLMGSSEKLFF

d_gene: -
abundance: -
v_gene: TRBV10-3
j_gene: TRBJ2-7
CDR3nt: TGTGCCATCAGATCCGGGACATCCTTCTCCTACGAGCAGTACTTC
CDR3aa: CAIRSGTSFSYEQYF

d_gene: -
abundance: -
v_gene: TRBV15
j_gene: TRBJ1-2
CDR3nt: TGTGCCACCAGCAGAGATATTTGGGAAAGCATTGGCTACACCTTC
CDR3aa: CATSRDIWESIGYTF

d_gene: -
abundance: -
v_gene: TRBV2
j_gene: TRBJ1-5
CDR3nt: TGTGCCAGCAGTAAAGGGGCAGGGGCCAGGCAGCCCCAGCATTTT
CDR3aa: CASSKGAGARQPQHF